Presented here are 30 T cell receptor beta chains from one specimen sequenced in a study of T-cell reconstitution after alpha-beta-depleted transplantation in children. TCRbeta library preparation incorporated unique molecular identifiers. TCRdb reprocessed the PCR reads via MiXCR and lists one record per CDR3 protein. The table includes around 960,000 distinct CDR3 sequences, 25% to 30% detected once. The material was PBMCs, mostly from graft donor cells, obtained 360 days after TCRalphabeta/CD19-depleted stem cell transplant. These TCRs come from a boy younger than two who had a stem cell transplant for SCID, so the T cells may come from the graft donor.

The chain's CDR3 is CSARDALTGTSRGETQYF. The CDR3 DNA sequence: TGCAGTGCTAGAGATGCCCTAACCGGGACTAGCAGGGGAGAGACCCAGTACTTC. The chain couples TRBV20-1 to TRBJ2-5, with TRBD2 matching 9 bases. Germline assignment: CDR1 DFQATT and CDR2 SNEGSKA (reference sequence). This CDR3 is built from 18 residues. The V segment lost 0 bases and the J segment 4 bases; nucleotides outside the gene matches: 15.

This clonotype was seen a few times. The gene calls are TRBV28 and TRBJ1-2; 9 bases are shared with TRBD1. The junction had 9 bases not matched to a gene; V was cut back by 6 bases and J by 4 bases. CDR3 length: 15 amino acids. Germline V lookup: CDR1 MDHEN, CDR2 SYDVKM. The CDR3 protein is CASRLGQGTFYGYTF. The CDR3 DNA reads TGTGCCAGCAGACTTGGACAGGGGACCTTCTATGGCTACACCTTC.

A few counts support this clonotype. The rearrangement links TRBV10-3 to TRBJ1-2; D remains unclear. The germline CDR1 and CDR2 sequences are ENHRY and SYGVKD. This CDR3 region has 13 residues. V gave up 6 bases and J gave up 8 bases, with 16 bases separating them. In DNA form, the CDR3 reads TGTGCCATCAGCCCTGGACGGCTCAGAGGCTACACCTTC. Its translation is CAISPGRLRGYTF.

This clonotype was seen ten or more times. The CDR3 loop reads CSVDEEWQTQYF. CDR3 nucleotide sequence: TGCAGCGTTGATGAGGAGTGGCAGACCCAGTACTTC. V and J are TRBV29-1 and TRBJ2-5; no clear D. Germline lookup yields CDR1 SQVTM and CDR2 ANQGSEA. CDR3 length: 12 residues. Between the trimmed V and J ends, which lost 3 bases and 6 bases, there was a span of 11 bases. The variable domain in full, with the rest retrieved from reference TRBV29-1 and TRBJ2-5, is SAVISQKPSRDICQRGTSLTIQCQVDSQVTMMFWYRQQPGQSLTLIATANQGSEATYESGFVIDKFPISRPNLTFSTLTVSNMSPEDSSIYLCSVDEEWQTQYFGPGTRLLVL.

This chain joins TRBV5-5 and TRBJ1-2, with D unresolved. The CDR3 length is 14 residues. V lost 1 base, J lost 4 bases, and 11 bases lay in between. Germline V gene data show CDR1 as SGHKS and CDR2 as YYEKEE (reference sequence). In nucleotides, the CDR3 is TGTGCCAGCAGCTTGAGAGAAGTGTCCTATGGCTACACCTTC. Amino acid sequence: CASSLREVSYGYTF.

The chain links TRBV28 to TRBJ1-5; D is perhaps TRBD1 (6 bases). Germline CDR1 and CDR2: MDHEN and SYDVKM. Trimming left V 3 bases short and J 6 bases short, with 15 bases between. The CDR3 is made up of 15 amino acids. The CDR3, as DNA: TGTGCCAGCAGTTTTTCGGGGGGCCCCGTTCAGCCCCAGCATTTT. Its protein is CASSFSGGPVQPQHF.

Only a few counts were recorded for this clonotype. The chain is built from TRBV7-2 and TRBJ1-6; D is undetermined. The V gene's germline CDR1 is SGHTA and CDR2 FQGNSA. Trimming pared 0 bases from V and 6 bases from J, leaving 6 bases between. The CDR3 has 14 residues. CDR3 region: CASSLAMVNSPLHF. In DNA form, the CDR3 reads TGTGCCAGCAGCTTAGCAATGGTTAATTCACCCCTCCACTTT.

The chain links TRBV11-2 to TRBJ2-2; TRBD2 agrees at 11 bases. Germline-derived CDR1 and CDR2 are SGHAT and FQNNGV. The CDR3 consists of 17 residues. The V gene end was trimmed by 6 bases and the J gene end by 2 bases; junction bases not matched to a gene: 8. The CDR3: CASRTLAGGGNTGELFF. DNA for the CDR3: TGTGCCAGCAGGACTCTAGCGGGGGGCGGAAACACCGGGGAGCTGTTTTTT.

The rearrangement joins TRBV4-1 to TRBJ2-2, with 12 bases aligning to TRBD1. The CDR3 covers 15 residues. Trimming took 5 bases from V and 8 from J; bases not matched to a gene: 6. In germline, CDR1 is MGHRA, CDR2 YSYEKL. DNA for the CDR3: TGCGCCAGCAGCTTCCGGGACAGGGGGCGAGGGGAGCTGTTTTTT. It codes for CASSFRDRGRGELFF.

The table lists this clonotype with a few counts. The gene calls are TRBV7-2 and TRBJ2-2, with 9 bases lining up with TRBD2. Germline CDR1 SGHTA, CDR2 FQGNSA. J was trimmed by 6 bases and V by 5 bases; bases with no gene match: 10. The CDR3 length is 16 residues. For the CDR3, the DNA is TGTGCCAGCAGCCCCCGACCCAGCGGGGGGCCCGGGGAGCTGTTTTTT. Amino acid sequence: CASSPRPSGGPGELFF.

This clonotype was seen only a few times. The chain employs TRBV20-1 and TRBJ2-7, with 11 bases matching TRBD1. In germline, CDR1 is DFQATT, CDR2 SNEGSKA (reference sequence). The trim removed 6 bases at V and 3 bases at J, leaving 10 bases unmatched. The CDR3 sequence is 15 residues long. DNA for the CDR3: TGCAGTGCGCGAACCGGGACAGGGGGAAACTACGAGCAGTACTTC. This sequence encodes CSARTGTGGNYEQYF.

This clonotype appeared a few times. The rearrangement links TRBV9 to TRBJ2-1; the match to TRBD2 covers 9 bases. CDR1 and CDR2 (germline): SGDLS, YYNGEE. The CDR3 contains 17 residues. Trimming cost V 2 bases and J 3 bases; bases outside gene matches: 9. The CDR3 DNA reads as TGTGCCAGCAGCGTTGGAATGACTAGCGGCTTCTACAATGAGCAGTTCTTC. Residues: CASSVGMTSGFYNEQFF.

V and J are TRBV4-1 and TRBJ2-4, with D unclear. CDR1 is MGHRA, CDR2 YSYEKL, per germline. The V gene lost 5 bases and the J gene lost 0 bases, with 14 bases spanning the gap. The CDR3 runs to 16 residues. DNA for the CDR3: TGCGCCAGCAGCACTATTGACACTATAGCCAAAAACATTCAGTACTTC. This codes for CASSTIDTIAKNIQYF.

The chain employs TRBV7-8 and TRBJ1-1; D is unclear. Germline CDR1 is SGHVS and CDR2 is FQNEAQ. Trimming pared 1 base from V and 5 bases from J, leaving 14 bases between. The CDR3 has 15 residues. The CDR3, as DNA: TGTGCCAGCAGCTTAGGGGGTATCATTGGGACTGAAGCTTTCTTT. This codes for CASSLGGIIGTEAFF.

There are a few counts of this clonotype. The rearrangement joins TRBV27 to TRBJ2-1, with 8 bases aligning to TRBD2. V lost 0 bases to trimming and J lost 2 bases; unmatched junction nucleotides: 3. Germline values: CDR1 MNHEY, CDR2 SMNVEV (reference sequence). The CDR3 extends over 16 amino acids. The CDR3: CASSLSGTSPYNEQFF. The CDR3 nucleotides read TGTGCCAGCAGTTTATCCGGGACTAGTCCCTACAATGAGCAGTTCTTC.

This sequence joins TRBV30 and TRBJ2-7; maybe TRBD1 (5 bases). The CDR3 is made up of 15 amino acids. The V end lost 0 bases, the J end lost 7 bases, and 19 bases lay between the germline ends. Germline lookup yields CDR1 GTSNPN and CDR2 SVGIG (reference sequence). CDR3 region: CAWSVTGALFGEQYF. Here the CDR3 DNA reads TGTGCCTGGAGTGTAACTGGGGCCCTCTTCGGGGAGCAGTACTTC.

This clonotype has a handful of counts. V and J are TRBV20-1 and TRBJ2-7; 8 nucleotides agree with TRBD1. V lost 6 bases to trimming and J lost 1 base; unmatched junction nucleotides: 14. The CDR3 has 16 residues. Germline V gene sequence: CDR1 DFQATT, CDR2 SNEGSKA (reference sequence). The CDR3 DNA sequence: TGCAGTGCCAGGGGGCTTACCGGCGGGGATTCCTACGAGCAGTACTTC. It yields the protein CSARGLTGGDSYEQYF.

This clonotype was counted only a few times. As DNA, the CDR3 is TGTGCCAGCAGACACCGAGACAGGCCTTTCATGAACACTGAAGCTTTCTTT. The encoded protein is CASRHRDRPFMNTEAFF. The chain links TRBV6-2 or TRBV6-3 to TRBJ1-1; the D gene is possibly TRBD1 (6 bases). Per germline, CDR1 MNHEY and CDR2 SVGEGT. This CDR3 spans 17 amino acids. Trimming removed 6 bases from V and 0 bases from J, with 20 bases in between.

This clonotype was recorded a few times. The genes are TRBV2 and TRBJ2-7; D is unresolved. This CDR3 is built from 14 residues. The V end was cut by 6 bases, the J end by 2 bases, with 14 bases between. The germline gives CDR1 SNHLY, CDR2 FYNNEI. The CDR3 coding sequence is TGTGCCAGCAGGCAGACTCCCTCCCCCTACGAGCAGTACTTC. This gives the protein CASRQTPSPYEQYF.

V is TRBV9 and J is TRBJ1-5; perhaps TRBD1 as D (5 bases). V was shortened by 4 bases and J by 3 bases, with 14 bases between the two germline ends. This CDR3 comprises 15 residues. Germline-derived CDR1 and CDR2 are SGDLS and YYNGEE. CDR3 nucleotide sequence: TGTGCCAGCAGCACCCAGGGCCTCCCCAATCAGCCCCAGCATTTT. The encoded protein is CASSTQGLPNQPQHF.

The gene calls are TRBV10-3 and TRBJ2-5; 8 nucleotides agree with TRBD2. V lost 5 bases and J lost 4; bases outside the gene matches: 9. The CDR3 length is 15 residues. The V gene's germline CDR1 is ENHRY and CDR2 SYGVKD. The CDR3: CAISHTSGNGETQYF. CDR3 DNA: TGTGCCATCAGTCATACTAGCGGAAACGGAGAGACCCAGTACTTC.

There are a few counts of this clonotype. The chain combines TRBV29-1 with TRBJ2-1; TRBD1 or TRBD2 may be the D gene (6 bases each). Germline V lookup: CDR1 SQVTM, CDR2 ANQGSEA. The CDR3 runs to 12 residues. The V end lost 7 bases, the J end lost 2 bases, and 9 bases lay between the germline ends. CDR3 sequence reads: CSGRGAYNEQFF. In DNA form, the CDR3 reads TGCAGCGGTAGGGGGGCCTACAATGAGCAGTTCTTC.

CDR3 sequence (DNA): TGCAGTGCTATCACGACTAGCATTCTGACAGATACGCAGTATTTT. Translation: CSAITTSILTDTQYF. This chain uses TRBV20-1 with TRBJ2-3, with TRBD2 matching over 7 bases. Germline V CDR1 and CDR2: DFQATT, SNEGSKA (reference sequence). V trimming: 4 bases; J trimming: 3 bases; junction bases outside the gene matches: 10. The CDR3 spans 15 residues.

A few counts support this clonotype. In DNA form, the CDR3 reads TGTGCCAGCAGCCCCTTCTCCGGGACCAACACCGGGGAGCTGTTTTTT. Amino acids: CASSPFSGTNTGELFF. The chain uses TRBV11-1 and TRBJ2-2; D is tentatively TRBD1 or TRBD2 (5 bases each). This CDR3 is built from 16 residues. The ends were cut back, 5 bases at V and 2 bases at J, with 15 bases in the middle. Germline V gene sequence: CDR1 SGHAT, CDR2 FQDESV (reference sequence). Filled out from reference TRBV11-1 and TRBJ2-2, the complete variable domain reads EAEVAQSPRYKITEKSQAVAFWCDPISGHATLYWYRQILGQGPELLVQFQDESVVDDSQLPKDRFSAERLKGVDSTLKIQPAELGDSAMYLCASSPFSGTNTGELFFGEGSRLTVL.

This chain links TRBV25-1 with TRBJ2-7, with 11 bases that match TRBD2. This CDR3 contains 15 residues. V dropped 3 bases and J dropped 5; count of bases not matched to a gene: 6. The germline CDR1 and CDR2 sequences are MGHDK and SYGVNS. CDR3 amino acids: CASSDELAGEDEQYF. CDR3 DNA sequence: TGTGCCAGCAGTGACGAACTAGCGGGGGAGGACGAGCAGTACTTC.

This chain uses TRBV12-3 or TRBV12-4 with TRBJ1-2; TRBD1 matches 10 bases. CDR3 length equals 14 residues. J gave up 8 bases and V 5 bases, and 8 bases lay outside the gene matches. CDR3: CASSPDRGLGGYTF. For the CDR3, the DNA is TGTGCCAGCAGTCCCGACAGGGGGCTAGGAGGCTACACCTTC.

In this sample, this clonotype turned up many times. This sequence joins TRBV5-1 and TRBJ2-1; D might be TRBD1 or TRBD2, each matching 5 bases. The germline V and J ends were trimmed by 4 bases and 5 bases, with 10 bases remaining between them. Germline lookup yields CDR1 SGHRS and CDR2 YFSETQ. The CDR3 is made up of 13 amino acids. CDR3 bases: TGCGCCAGCAGCCCGGGACCTAACAATGAGCAGTTCTTC. Encoded protein: CASSPGPNNEQFF.

This chain joins TRBV15 and TRBJ2-1; D remains unclear. CDR3 length: 13 amino acids. CDR1 LNHNV and CDR2 YYDKDF come from the germline V gene (reference sequence). The V gene lost 0 bases and the J gene lost 5 bases, with 5 bases spanning the gap. The chain's CDR3 is CATSRDVHNEQFF. The CDR3 DNA sequence: TGTGCCACCAGCAGAGATGTACACAATGAGCAGTTCTTC.

This clonotype was picked up a small number of times. This may arise from a read error, as a much more abundant clone is one base away. This chain uses TRBV5-5 with TRBJ2-1; 10 bases align to TRBD1. Germline CDR1 and CDR2: SGHKS and YYEKEE (reference sequence). The length of the CDR3 is 13 residues. J lost 5 bases, V lost 5 bases, and 1 base had no gene match. The CDR3 reads CASRGTGDNEQFF. The CDR3 DNA sequence: TGTGCCAGCAGGGGGACAGGGGACAATGAGCAGTTCTTC.

The chain uses TRBV10-3 and TRBJ2-5; D not resolved. Trimming stripped 6 bases from V and 0 bases from J, with 2 bases between. The CDR3 sequence is 11 residues long. The germline V gene encodes CDR1 ENHRY and CDR2 SYGVKD. Here the CDR3 DNA reads TGTGCCATCAGAAACCAAGAGACCCAGTACTTC. Translation gives CAIRNQETQYF.